Listed below are T cell receptor beta chains from one sample, sequenced in a study of graft-versus-host responses after intestinal transplantation. Profiling relied on immunoSEQ multiplex PCR, and the TCRdb table lists in-frame clones only, not all of them. In the table there are about 20,000 clones, about half of which are singletons. Specimen: alloreactive CD4+ T cells from a mixed lymphocyte reaction culture, collected before intestinal transplant. The receptor set was obtained from a human patient who received an intestinal transplant. The conserved cysteine and the conserved F or W are not part of the CDR3 here. The order of the fields is V gene, clone size, J gene, CDR3 protein. Expanded clones are given a class, and other clones once, few, many or no size at all.

TRBV5-4	.	TRBJ2-5	ASSFGTGGGEETQY
TRBV4-2	.	TRBJ2-1	ASSPRGAGATYNEQF
TRBV6-6	.	TRBJ1-2	ASSYLTGRGYT
TRBV18	.	TRBJ2-7	ASSPGQLYEQY
TRBV28	.	TRBJ2-5	ASSSQQETQY
TRBV11-2	.	TRBJ2-2	ASSSGLAVVGELF
TRBV4-2	few	TRBJ2-5	ASSWSGGGLETQY
TRBV2	.	TRBJ1-1	ASSEADGLKAF
TRBV5-8	.	TRBJ2-4	ASSLGTGSLIAKNIQY
TRBV6-1	.	TRBJ1-2	ASVGQNNAAGGYT
TRBV2	.	TRBJ1-6	ASRSSGTGHNSPLH
TRBV5-4	once	TRBJ1-1	ASSLGHTEAF
TRBV2	few	TRBJ1-5	ASTQHDSINQPQH
TRBV10-3	.	TRBJ1-2	AISEGGLGGYT